This T cell receptor (beta chain) was observed in a study of radiotherapy plus CTLA-4 blockade in lung cancer. Unmatched junction bases numbered 9, after V lost 1 base and J lost 8 bases. Germline V CDR1 and CDR2: MGHRA, YSYEKL. This CDR3 spans 16 amino acids. Sequenced by immunoSEQ multiplex PCR; TCRdb stores in-frame clones only, minus some. The top ten clones hold about 9% of a sample with fewer than 65,000 clones, around 75% of them seen once. This clone appeared a few times. The genes are TRBV4-1 and TRBJ1-4; 8 bases match TRBD1. The clonotype originates from a human donor with non-small cell lung cancer who had a complete response to radiotherapy plus ipilimumab. This specimen was peripheral blood, taken from a patient treated with radiotherapy plus ipilimumab. CDR3 protein: CASSQGPTRGREKLFF. DNA of the CDR3: TGCGCCAGCAGCCAAGGCCCGACCAGGGGGCGAGAAAAACTGTTTTTT.